This T cell receptor beta chain emerged from a study of blood T cell repertoires in COVID-19. Study as a whole: Italy, Spain and the United States were the sources of the convalescent and acute COVID-19 samples. T cells, B-cell-depleted T cells, or PBMCs provided the cDNA or gDNA that served as material.

The CDR3 totals 16 residues. Trimming removed 0 bases from V and 4 bases from J, with 15 bases in between. Germline CDR1 and CDR2: SGHAT and FQNNGV. As processed by the authors: Nucleated cell number was recorded as an estimate derived from reference gene primer amplification. Sequencing was performed with immunoSEQ multiplex PCR; in TCRdb, only in-frame clones are kept and a portion is missing. D and trimming were read from the DNA, whereas the V and J calls and clone size are those reported in that table. The sample holds 120,000 to 150,000 clones, approximately 90% seen once. The gene calls are TRBV11-2 and TRBJ1-2; D perhaps matches TRBD1 (5 bases). The source is a human donor in a cohort sampled during active COVID-19. Sample: peripheral blood. CDR3 in DNA: TGTGCCAGCAGCTTAGACGGGGGTGAGGGCGGCTATGGCTACACCTTC. This gives the protein CASSLDGGEGGYGYTF.